The 9 T cell receptor beta chains in this list originate from one sample, sequenced in a study of CD8 T cells in Susac syndrome. The RNA input was roughly 0.45 to 1 ug, and it was reverse transcribed with random hexamers. TCRdb ran MiXCR on the immunoSEQ multiplex PCR reads and lists one entry per CDR3 protein. The table records approximately 80,000 distinct CDR3 sequences, 90% to 95% of them present only once. The sample comprised CD8+ T cells from PBMCs. The receptors here all came from a human donor with multiple sclerosis.

The rearrangement joins TRBV4-2 to TRBJ2-7; D is ambiguous. The CDR3 sequence is 15 residues long. The V and J ends lost 0 bases and 3 bases respectively, with 12 bases between them. The germline gives CDR1 LGHNA, CDR2 YNFKEQ. In nucleotides, the CDR3 is TGTGCCAGCAGCCAAGATTTGGCGGCCGGCTACGAGCAGTACTTC. Its translation is CASSQDLAAGYEQYF.

This rearrangement joins TRBV3-1 to TRBJ1-1; D gene unclear. The CDR3 is made up of 15 amino acids. V lost 7 bases and J lost 0, with 15 bases in between. CDR1 and CDR2 (germline): LGHDT, YNNKEL (reference sequence). The CDR3 loop reads CASTPTGPLNTEAFF. CDR3 sequence (DNA): TGTGCCAGCACCCCCACCGGGCCCCTGAACACTGAAGCTTTCTTT.

In DNA, the CDR3 is TGTGCCAGCAGCCCCTGGGGCTATGACAATGAGCAGTTCTTC. It codes for CASSPWGYDNEQFF. This sequence joins TRBV9 and TRBJ2-1; TRBD1 is a possible D gene (5 bases). The V and J ends lost 4 bases and 5 bases respectively, with 13 bases between them. This CDR3 contains 14 residues. Germline CDR1 and CDR2: SGDLS and YYNGEE.

CDR3 loop: CASSRAQGLAGGSYEQYF. CDR3 DNA: TGTGCCAGCAGTAGAGCGCAGGGACTAGCGGGGGGGTCCTACGAGCAGTACTTC. The gene calls are TRBV28 and TRBJ2-7, with 16 bases lining up with TRBD2. With V trimmed by 5 bases and J by 1 base, 8 bases remained unmatched. Germline CDR1 and CDR2: MDHEN and SYDVKM. The CDR3 length is 18 residues.

The gene calls are TRBV7-2 and TRBJ2-7; D ambiguous. This CDR3 contains 12 residues. Germline CDR1 is SGHTA and CDR2 is FQGNSA. With 3 bases removed from V and 2 bases from J, the gap between germline ends came to 5 bases. This CDR3 is CASSFIAYEQYF. For the CDR3, the DNA is TGTGCCAGCAGCTTCATCGCCTACGAGCAGTACTTC.

The J gene is TRBJ1-2, the V gene TRBV19, with D unclear. The CDR3 runs 14 residues. Trimming cost V 7 bases and J 4 bases, with 16 bases left between them. Germline V gene sequence: CDR1 LNHDA, CDR2 SQIVND (reference sequence). CDR3 bases: TGTGCCAGTACCAAGGTTGAGGTTGGCTATGGCTACACCTTC. This sequence encodes CASTKVEVGYGYTF.

This clonotype is a singleton in its sample. This chain joins TRBV10-1 and TRBJ2-1; 7 positions match TRBD1. CDR1 and CDR2 from the germline V gene are WNHNN and SYGVQD (reference sequence). J was trimmed by 6 bases and V by 3 bases; bases with no gene match: 2. The length of the CDR3 is 13 residues. DNA for the CDR3: TGCGCCAGCAGTGAAGGGGGCCTCAATGAGCAGTTCTTC. Its protein is CASSEGGLNEQFF.

The count of this clonotype is one. The chain combines TRBV2 with TRBJ2-3; no firm D call. The V end was cut by 10 bases, the J end by 2 bases, with 13 bases between. Per the germline V gene, CDR1 is SNHLY and CDR2 is FYNNEI. The length of the CDR3 is 13 residues. The DNA of the CDR3 is TGTGCCACCCCCCGGTCCGACACAGATACGCAGTATTTT. It yields the protein CATPRSDTDTQYF.

A few counts support this clonotype. The CDR3 DNA follows: TGTGCCAGCAGTTTCCGGATGAACACTGAAGCTTTCTTT. Its protein product is CASSFRMNTEAFF. The V gene is TRBV12-3 or TRBV12-4, the J gene TRBJ1-1; D gene uncertain. The CDR3 extends over 13 amino acids. Between the trimmed V and J ends, which lost 3 bases and 0 bases, there was a span of 5 bases.